The rows below give T cell receptor beta chains drawn from one sample of a study of technical replicates of blood from a handful of donors. The assay was immunoSEQ multiplex PCR, and TCRdb's table has in-frame clones only and misses some. The sample yields 55,000 to 60,000 clones, 93% seen once. Material for sequencing was PBMCs. The receptors derive from a human donor in good health. Some clones in this sample may be carry-over from other donors' samples. Each CDR3 is given without its conserved first and last residue. A D gene is named only where the DNA matches it firmly.

v_gene,d_gene,j_gene,CDR3aa
TRBV2,TRBD1,TRBJ1-1,ASSDRPGTGASTEAF
TRBV30,-,TRBJ2-2,AWARQENTGELF
TRBV6-1,TRBD1,TRBJ2-1,ASSEGQGPYNEQF
TRBV30,TRBD1,TRBJ1-6,AGWGQVNSPLH
TRBV6-4,TRBD2,TRBJ2-5,ASSAGRWLAGRQETQY
TRBV25-1,-,TRBJ2-7,ASRPRQDTYEQY
TRBV5-1,TRBD2,TRBJ2-7,ASSLKLGLAYEQY
TRBV11-3,TRBD2,TRBJ2-5,ASSLVAGGPQETQY
TRBV2,TRBD1,TRBJ2-7,ASSDGTEPEQY
TRBV5-1,-,TRBJ2-2,ASSLEGVVTGELF
TRBV7-2,-,TRBJ1-1,ASSLGIRDTEAF
TRBV6-1,-,TRBJ1-5,ASSDGRTDYSNQPQH
TRBV25-1,-,TRBJ1-1,ASSMNTGPEAF
TRBV15,-,TRBJ2-7,ATSRDGSEQY
TRBV9,-,TRBJ1-4,ASSVDSGGEKLF
TRBV30,TRBD1,TRBJ1-2,AWSSLGQLNYGYT
TRBV27,-,TRBJ1-2,ASNGYGRNYGYT
TRBV2,-,TRBJ1-4,ASSEEANPEKLF
TRBV18,TRBD1,TRBJ1-2,ASSPPLATGSAHGYT
TRBV7-2,TRBD1,TRBJ1-6,ASSLGFRGSPLH
TRBV6-5,TRBD1,TRBJ2-7,ASSPGTGGTYEQY
TRBV5-4,-,TRBJ2-2,ASSFAGAYTGELF
TRBV4-3,-,TRBJ2-7,ASSQDLSGEQY
TRBV5-4,-,TRBJ1-2,ASSGGDRWYSDYT
TRBV7-2,-,TRBJ1-1,ASSLQVNTEAF
TRBV29-1,-,TRBJ1-2,SVGREGGISGYT
TRBV7-9,TRBD1,TRBJ1-1,ASRGTGGTEAF
TRBV4-3,TRBD2,TRBJ2-1,ASSQDLGGTVGYNEQF
TRBV4-1,-,TRBJ2-3,ASSQVPAGTQY
TRBV7-9,-,TRBJ1-1,ASSLGGGGNTEAF
TRBV6-1,-,TRBJ2-7,ASSEAAGPTQG
TRBV30,TRBD1,TRBJ1-5,AWSGYRGNQPQH
TRBV7-6,-,TRBJ1-2,ASSHAGGYGYT
TRBV4-3,TRBD1,TRBJ2-2,ASSQARDRYTGELF
TRBV4-3,TRBD2,TRBJ2-4,ASSQSELAGGLAKNIQY
TRBV6-5,-,TRBJ1-3,ASSPLYGNTIY
TRBV5-1,TRBD2,TRBJ2-5,GSSSGTSGAGWY
TRBV7-2,TRBD1,TRBJ2-1,ASSLGRRGQGTNEQF
TRBV7-2,-,TRBJ2-3,ASSLFGTGLVTDTQY
TRBV6-5,-,TRBJ1-4,ASSYGHPATNEKLF
TRBV5-1,TRBD1,TRBJ1-1,ASSPTPGQNMNTEAF
TRBV5-4,TRBD1,TRBJ2-3,ASSPGQAAGDTQY
TRBV2,TRBD2,TRBJ2-3,ASMRIPGGGTDTQY
TRBV4-1,-,TRBJ1-1,ASRGPLKDTEAF
TRBV5-6,-,TRBJ1-1,ASSLVGGGTEAF